One sample yielded the 18 T cell receptor beta chains listed below, sequenced in a study of a mutant IDH1 vaccine in newly diagnosed glioma. These receptors' antigens are unknown. Profiling relied on immunoSEQ multiplex PCR, and the TCRdb table lists in-frame clones only, not all of them. The sample lists tens of thousands of clones; roughly 87% were seen once. Sample time point: week 47, end of study. Doses comprised 300 ug of mutant IDH1 20-mer peptide each, plus topical imiquimod. The material sequenced was PBMCs, taken from a glioma patient whose treatment included an IDH1 peptide vaccine. These receptors were obtained from a man under 40 with glioma.

The chain combines TRBV2 with TRBJ2-1; a weak D match, TRBD1 (6 bases). V was pared by 3 bases and J by 7 bases, with 13 bases between. This CDR3 contains 14 residues. Germline loops: CDR1 SNHLY, CDR2 FYNNEI. CDR3: CASSDIGTQNEQFF. In DNA form, the CDR3 reads TGTGCCAGCAGTGATATTGGGACACAGAATGAGCAGTTCTTC.

This chain's CDR3 is CASRQLGYTF. CDR3 DNA: TGTGCCAGCAGACAACTAGGCTACACCTTC. J is TRBJ1-2 and V is TRBV6-6; D uncertain. The ends were cut back, 6 bases at V and 8 bases at J, with 7 bases in the middle. Germline V gene sequence: CDR1 MNHNY, CDR2 SVGAGI (reference sequence). The CDR3 is 10 amino acids.

The chain employs TRBV25-1 and TRBJ2-7, with TRBD2 as a possible D gene (6 bases). From germline, CDR1 is MGHDK and CDR2 SYGVNS. There are 17 residues in the CDR3. Trimming removed 2 bases at V and 0 bases at J, with 17 bases between. The CDR3 reads CASSEIGGGLSSYEQYF. Here the CDR3 DNA reads TGTGCCAGCAGTGAAATCGGGGGAGGCCTTAGCTCCTACGAGCAGTACTTC.

The rearrangement uses TRBV6-1 and TRBJ2-7; 8 nucleotides match TRBD2. Losses at the gene ends were 7 bases for V and 2 bases for J; bases not matched to a gene: 7. The CDR3 is 14 residues long. In germline, CDR1 is MNHNS, CDR2 SASEGT. The CDR3 spells CASTRGGVAYEQYF. The CDR3 coding sequence is TGTGCCAGCACCCGGGGGGGGGTAGCCTACGAGCAGTACTTC.

The J gene is TRBJ2-5, the V gene TRBV20-1, with D unclear. CDR3 size: 11 residues. V was clipped by 4 bases and J by 5 bases, with 8 bases between them. Germline loops: CDR1 DFQATT, CDR2 SNEGSKA (reference sequence). The CDR3 nucleotides are TGCAGTGCTACTGGGAATGAGACCCAGTACTTC. It yields the protein CSATGNETQYF.

V is TRBV6-5 and J is TRBJ2-7; 14 nucleotides line up with TRBD2. With V trimmed by 6 bases and J by 7 bases, 8 bases remained unmatched. In germline, CDR1 is MNHEY, CDR2 SVGAGI. The CDR3 contains 15 residues. CDR3 protein: CASSRLAGGPWEQYF. As DNA, the CDR3 is TGTGCCAGCAGCCGACTAGCGGGGGGGCCTTGGGAGCAGTACTTC.

The rearrangement joins TRBV4-1 to TRBJ1-1; D is unclear. The CDR3 runs 17 residues. CDR1 and CDR2 from the germline V gene are MGHRA and YSYEKL. V gave up 0 bases and J gave up 1 base, with 15 bases separating them. CDR3 nucleotides: TGCGCCAGCAGCCAAGATGGGGTGGGGATCGGGAACACTGAAGCTTTCTTT. This translates into CASSQDGVGIGNTEAFF.

V is TRBV7-9 and J is TRBJ2-5; 12 bases agree with TRBD1. The last part of the DNA fits TRBJ2-7 better; the J call may be wrong. From germline, CDR1 is SEHNR and CDR2 FQNEAQ (reference sequence). The CDR3 extends over 17 amino acids. CDR3 sequence (DNA): TGTGCCAGCAGCTCCGGGACAGGGGGCCCCAGCTCCTACGAGCAGTACTTC. This gives the protein CASSSGTGGPSSYEQYF.

This clone was seen a few times. The CDR3 coding sequence is TGTGCCAGCAGCTTAGGGTTGTCAGCCACTGAAGCTTTCTTT. The encoded protein is CASSLGLSATEAFF. The chain carries TRBV7-2 and TRBJ1-1; D not resolved. The CDR3 covers 14 residues. The V end was cut by 1 base, the J end by 4 bases, with 10 bases between. Germline CDR1 SGHTA, CDR2 FQGNSA.

The chain uses TRBV6-1 and TRBJ2-3, with 10 positions matching TRBD2. This CDR3 has 15 amino acids. In germline, CDR1 is MNHNS, CDR2 SASEGT. V shed 4 bases, J shed 4 bases, and the junction held 5 bases outside the gene matches. The CDR3 nucleotides are TGTGCCAGCAGTGGAACTAGCGGGGCCGCAGATACGCAGTATTTT. Protein product: CASSGTSGAADTQYF.

J is TRBJ1-1 and V is TRBV5-4; TRBD1 matches 8 bases. Germline values: CDR1 SGHNT, CDR2 YYREEE (reference sequence). V lost 4 bases and J lost 2; bases outside the gene matches: 7. CDR3 length equals 15 residues. CDR3 coding DNA: TGTGCCAGCAGCCGGGGGGCAGGGGGCAACACTGAAGCTTTCTTT. Protein: CASSRGAGGNTEAFF.

The J gene is TRBJ2-5, the V gene TRBV6-5; D not resolved. This CDR3 spans 11 amino acids. V was trimmed by 2 bases and J by 11 bases, leaving 9 bases between them. Germline loops: CDR1 MNHEY, CDR2 SVGAGI. CDR3 amino acids: CASSYGSEQYF. The CDR3, as DNA: TGTGCCAGCAGTTACGGCTCGGAGCAGTACTTC.

The chain combines TRBV18 with TRBJ1-1; 9 nucleotides agree with TRBD1. V dropped 4 bases and J dropped 2; count of bases not matched to a gene: 5. Germline CDR1 and CDR2: KGHSH and LQKENI. The CDR3 is made up of 15 amino acids. CDR3 bases: TGTGCCAGCTCACAGACAGGGGGTGTCAACACTGAAGCTTTCTTT. This sequence encodes CASSQTGGVNTEAFF.

The rearrangement links TRBV4-1 to TRBJ1-4; no clear D. The CDR3 length is 15 residues. The V end was cut by 3 bases, the J end by 7 bases, with 15 bases between. Germline V lookup: CDR1 MGHRA, CDR2 YSYEKL. The CDR3 is CASSQRTAAGEKLFF. As DNA, the CDR3 is TGCGCCAGCAGCCAGAGGACGGCAGCGGGTGAAAAACTGTTTTTT.

This sequence joins TRBV28 and TRBJ1-2; 8 bases agree with TRBD1. The CDR3 is 14 residues long. Germline V gene lookup returns CDR1 MDHEN and CDR2 SYDVKM. V lost 4 bases and J lost 4; bases outside the gene matches: 5. The CDR3 sequence: CASSSGTGFYGYTF. In DNA form, the CDR3 reads TGTGCCAGCAGTTCCGGGACAGGCTTCTATGGCTACACCTTC.

In this sample, this clone turned up once. The genes are TRBV7-9 and TRBJ2-5; D is uncertain. Looked up from germline, CDR1 is SEHNR and CDR2 is FQNEAQ (reference sequence). There are 13 residues in the CDR3. V was shortened by 2 bases and J by 5 bases, with 9 bases between the two germline ends. CDR3 nucleotides: TGTGCCAGCAGCTTAAGGGAAGGGGAGACCCAGTACTTC. Translation gives CASSLREGETQYF.

The gene calls are TRBV18 and TRBJ1-2, with 9 bases that match TRBD1. The V gene end was trimmed by 3 bases and the J gene end by 4 bases; junction bases not matched to a gene: 3. Germline V CDR1 and CDR2: KGHSH, LQKENI. The CDR3 covers 14 residues. This chain's CDR3 is CASSPDRGSYGYTF. In DNA form, the CDR3 reads TGTGCCAGCTCACCGGACAGGGGTAGCTATGGCTACACCTTC.

This clone was seen a few times. V is TRBV5-5 and J is TRBJ1-5; D unclear. Germline CDR1 and CDR2: SGHKS and YYEKEE (reference sequence). With 1 base removed from V and 0 bases from J, the gap between germline ends came to 8 bases. The CDR3 runs to 15 residues. The CDR3 coding sequence is TGTGCCAGCAGCTTGTCGTTATATAGCAATCAGCCCCAGCATTTT. Translating gives CASSLSLYSNQPQHF.